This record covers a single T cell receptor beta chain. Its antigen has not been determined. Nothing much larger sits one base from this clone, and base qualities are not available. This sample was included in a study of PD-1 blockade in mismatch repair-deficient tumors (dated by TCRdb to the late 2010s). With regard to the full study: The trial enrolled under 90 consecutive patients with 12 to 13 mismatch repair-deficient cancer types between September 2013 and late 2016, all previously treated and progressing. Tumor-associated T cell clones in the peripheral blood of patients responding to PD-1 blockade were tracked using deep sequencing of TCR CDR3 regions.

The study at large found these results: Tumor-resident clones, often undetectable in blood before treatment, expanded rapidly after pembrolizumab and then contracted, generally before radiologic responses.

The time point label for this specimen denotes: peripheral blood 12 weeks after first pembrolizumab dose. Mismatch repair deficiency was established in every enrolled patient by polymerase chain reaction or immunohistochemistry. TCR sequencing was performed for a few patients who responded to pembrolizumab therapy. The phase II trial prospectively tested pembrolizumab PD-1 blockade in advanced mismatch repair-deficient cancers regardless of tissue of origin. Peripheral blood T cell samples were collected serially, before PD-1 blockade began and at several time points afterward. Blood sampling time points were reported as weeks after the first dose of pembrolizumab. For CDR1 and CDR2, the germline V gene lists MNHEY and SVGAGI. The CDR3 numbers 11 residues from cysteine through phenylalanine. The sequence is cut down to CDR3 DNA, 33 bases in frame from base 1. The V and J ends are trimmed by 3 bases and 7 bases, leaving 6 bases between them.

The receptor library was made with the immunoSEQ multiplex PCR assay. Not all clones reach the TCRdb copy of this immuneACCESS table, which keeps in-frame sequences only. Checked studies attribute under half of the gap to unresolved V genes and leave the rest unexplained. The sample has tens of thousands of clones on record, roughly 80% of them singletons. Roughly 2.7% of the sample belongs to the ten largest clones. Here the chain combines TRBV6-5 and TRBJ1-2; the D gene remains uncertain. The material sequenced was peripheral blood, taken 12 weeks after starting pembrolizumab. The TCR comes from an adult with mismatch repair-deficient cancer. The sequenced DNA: TGTGCCAGCAGTTATGGGGTTGGCTACACCTTC. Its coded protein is CASSYGVGYTF.